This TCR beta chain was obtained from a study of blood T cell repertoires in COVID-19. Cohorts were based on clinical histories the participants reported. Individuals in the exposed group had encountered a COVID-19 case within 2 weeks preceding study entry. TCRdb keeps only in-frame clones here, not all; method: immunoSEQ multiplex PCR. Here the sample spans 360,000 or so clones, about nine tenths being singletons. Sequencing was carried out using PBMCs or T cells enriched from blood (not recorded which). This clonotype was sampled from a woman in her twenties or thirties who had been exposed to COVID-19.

CDR3 nucleotide sequence: TGTGCCAGCAGTCTCCTAGGCGGGGACACTGAAGCTTTCTTT. Its protein product is CASSLLGGDTEAFF. The V and J genes are TRBV7-3 and TRBJ1-1; D gene unclear. Germline lookup yields CDR1 SGHTA and CDR2 FQGTGA. There are 14 residues in the CDR3. Trimming pared 6 bases from V and 3 bases from J, leaving 14 bases between.